These T cell receptor beta chains were read from a single sample in a study of shared clonotypes between healthy human individuals. Sequencing used immunoSEQ multiplex PCR; TCRdb keeps in-frame clones, though not all of them. In the table there are millions of clones, approximately 94% of which are singletons. Sample: naive CD8+ T cells from PBMCs. These receptors came from a man younger than 35 in good health. Some clones in this sample may be carry-over from other donors' samples. The CDR3 runs from the conserved cysteine through the conserved F or W. A D gene is named only where the DNA matches it firmly. Rows give clone size only sometimes, using once, few, many, or a class for an expanded clone.

D gene: NA
clone size: NA
J gene: TRBJ2-7
V gene: TRBV7-9
CDR3 protein: CASSGEIGSYEQYF
CDR3 DNA: TGTGCCAGCAGCGGGGAGATAGGCTCCTACGAGCAGTACTTC

D gene: TRBD1
clone size: NA
J gene: TRBJ2-2
V gene: TRBV10-3
CDR3 protein: CATKTGLGTGELFF
CDR3 DNA: TGTGCCACAAAGACAGGGTTGGGCACCGGGGAGCTGTTTTTT

D gene: NA
clone size: NA
J gene: TRBJ1-1
V gene: TRBV27
CDR3 protein: CASSLSGGAATEAFF
CDR3 DNA: TGTGCCAGCAGTTTATCCGGGGGGGCCGCAACTGAAGCTTTCTTT

D gene: NA
clone size: NA
J gene: TRBJ2-1
V gene: TRBV28
CDR3 protein: CASSYGLGAGEQFF
CDR3 DNA: TGTGCCAGCAGTTATGGGTTGGGGGCCGGTGAGCAGTTCTTC

D gene: TRBD1
clone size: NA
J gene: TRBJ1-2
V gene: TRBV11-2
CDR3 protein: CASSLGDRTYYGYTF
CDR3 DNA: TGTGCCAGCAGCTTAGGGGACAGGACCTACTATGGCTACACCTTC

D gene: TRBD1
clone size: NA
J gene: TRBJ2-1
V gene: TRBV6-5
CDR3 protein: CASSYSSGQVYNEQFF
CDR3 DNA: TGTGCCAGCAGTTACTCTTCGGGACAGGTCTACAATGAGCAGTTCTTC

D gene: NA
clone size: NA
J gene: TRBJ2-7
V gene: TRBV5-4
CDR3 protein: CASSITDSYEQYF
CDR3 DNA: TGTGCCAGCAGCATAACAGACTCCTACGAGCAGTACTTC

D gene: TRBD1
clone size: NA
J gene: TRBJ2-7
V gene: TRBV27
CDR3 protein: CASSLGQSYEQYF
CDR3 DNA: TGTGCCAGCAGCCTGGGACAGTCCTACGAGCAGTACTTC

D gene: NA
clone size: NA
J gene: TRBJ2-2
V gene: TRBV19
CDR3 protein: CASSIDGSQGSTGELFF
CDR3 DNA: TGTGCCAGTAGTATAGACGGGTCGCAGGGGTCCACCGGGGAGCTGTTTTTT

D gene: NA
clone size: NA
J gene: TRBJ2-2
V gene: TRBV4-2
CDR3 protein: CASSHKGGRQNTGELFF
CDR3 DNA: TGTGCCAGCAGCCACAAGGGGGGGAGACAGAACACCGGGGAGCTGTTTTTT

D gene: NA
clone size: NA
J gene: TRBJ2-1
V gene: TRBV6-4
CDR3 protein: CASSPEGGGVSLPIYNEQFF
CDR3 DNA: TGTGCCAGCAGTCCCGAGGGCGGAGGGGTTAGCCTACCTATCTACAATGAGCAGTTCTTC

D gene: NA
clone size: once
J gene: TRBJ1-2
V gene: TRBV6-5
CDR3 protein: CASSPGDGYTF
CDR3 DNA: TGTGCCAGCAGCCCCGGGGATGGCTACACCTTC

D gene: NA
clone size: NA
J gene: TRBJ2-7
V gene: TRBV28
CDR3 protein: CASRSPLRTDKGYEQYF
CDR3 DNA: TGTGCCAGCAGATCACCGCTCCGGACGGATAAAGGTTACGAGCAGTACTTC

D gene: NA
clone size: NA
J gene: TRBJ2-3
V gene: TRBV6-5
CDR3 protein: CASSYLIATDTQYF
CDR3 DNA: TGTGCCAGCAGTTACCTTATAGCGACAGATACGCAGTATTTT

D gene: TRBD1
clone size: NA
J gene: TRBJ1-2
V gene: TRBV15
CDR3 protein: CATSRSSGQENYGYTF
CDR3 DNA: TGTGCCACCAGCAGAAGCAGCGGACAGGAGAACTATGGCTACACCTTC

D gene: NA
clone size: NA
J gene: TRBJ2-1
V gene: TRBV9
CDR3 protein: CASSVREAGRNDNEQFF
CDR3 DNA: TGTGCCAGCAGCGTAAGAGAGGCGGGGCGGAACGACAATGAGCAGTTCTTC

D gene: NA
clone size: NA
J gene: TRBJ2-3
V gene: TRBV10-3
CDR3 protein: CAISELANTDTQYF
CDR3 DNA: TGTGCCATCAGTGAGTTAGCGAACACAGATACGCAGTATTTT

D gene: NA
clone size: NA
J gene: TRBJ2-7
V gene: TRBV4-3
CDR3 protein: CASSQVDKGYEQYF
CDR3 DNA: TGCGCCAGCAGCCAAGTCGACAAGGGCTACGAGCAGTACTTC

D gene: TRBD2
clone size: NA
J gene: TRBJ2-5
V gene: TRBV27
CDR3 protein: CASSFIGGSETQYF
CDR3 DNA: TGTGCCAGCAGTTTTATAGGCGGGAGTGAGACCCAGTACTTC

D gene: NA
clone size: NA
J gene: TRBJ2-3
V gene: TRBV7-3
CDR3 protein: CASSFGVRLVTDTQYF
CDR3 DNA: TGTGCCAGCAGCTTCGGTGTGAGACTAGTAACAGATACGCAGTATTTT

D gene: NA
clone size: few
J gene: TRBJ2-3
V gene: TRBV27
CDR3 protein: CASSLSLPYTQYF
CDR3 DNA: TGTGCCAGCAGTTTATCGCTCCCGTATACGCAGTATTTT

D gene: NA
clone size: NA
J gene: TRBJ2-1
V gene: TRBV5-6
CDR3 protein: CASSLESAYYNEQFF
CDR3 DNA: TGTGCCAGCAGCTTGGAATCGGCTTATTACAATGAGCAGTTCTTC

D gene: TRBD1
clone size: NA
J gene: TRBJ1-1
V gene: TRBV7-8
CDR3 protein: CASSATGAWPEAFF
CDR3 DNA: TGTGCCAGCAGCGCAACAGGGGCTTGGCCTGAAGCTTTCTTT

D gene: TRBD1
clone size: NA
J gene: TRBJ2-7
V gene: TRBV6-1
CDR3 protein: CASSLGQAGEQYF
CDR3 DNA: TGTGCCAGCAGCCTCGGACAGGCCGGGGAGCAGTACTTC

D gene: TRBD2
clone size: NA
J gene: TRBJ2-7
V gene: TRBV5-1
CDR3 protein: CASSSGEGLKHFLPYEQYF
CDR3 DNA: TGCGCCAGCAGCAGTGGAGAGGGACTAAAACATTTCCTACCGTACGAGCAGTACTTC

D gene: NA
clone size: NA
J gene: TRBJ1-2
V gene: TRBV29-1
CDR3 protein: CSVEPGVDYGYTF
CDR3 DNA: TGCAGCGTTGAGCCCGGAGTGGACTATGGCTACACCTTC

D gene: TRBD2
clone size: NA
J gene: TRBJ2-7
V gene: TRBV9
CDR3 protein: CASSVGGRTLEQYF
CDR3 DNA: TGTGCCAGCAGCGTAGGCGGGAGGACTCTCGAGCAGTACTTC

D gene: TRBD2
clone size: NA
J gene: TRBJ2-1
V gene: TRBV27
CDR3 protein: CASSPSAGESYNEQFF
CDR3 DNA: TGTGCCAGCAGCCCCTCTGCGGGAGAGTCCTACAATGAGCAGTTCTTC

D gene: TRBD1
clone size: NA
J gene: TRBJ2-7
V gene: TRBV25-1
CDR3 protein: CASSDRQGSSYEQYF
CDR3 DNA: TGTGCCAGCAGTGACCGACAGGGAAGTTCCTACGAGCAGTACTTC

D gene: TRBD2
clone size: NA
J gene: TRBJ2-3
V gene: TRBV28
CDR3 protein: CASRKTSDGTDTQYF
CDR3 DNA: TGTGCCAGCAGGAAAACTAGCGATGGCACAGATACGCAGTATTTT

D gene: NA
clone size: NA
J gene: TRBJ2-2
V gene: TRBV6-5
CDR3 protein: CASSSGGYNTGELFF
CDR3 DNA: TGTGCCAGCAGTTCCGGGGGATATAACACCGGGGAGCTGTTTTTT

D gene: TRBD2
clone size: NA
J gene: TRBJ2-2
V gene: TRBV5-5
CDR3 protein: CASSLASGRAIGELFF
CDR3 DNA: TGTGCCAGCAGCTTGGCTAGCGGGAGGGCCATCGGGGAGCTGTTTTTT

D gene: TRBD2
clone size: once
J gene: TRBJ2-1
V gene: TRBV30
CDR3 protein: CAWSKLAGVYNEQFF
CDR3 DNA: TGTGCCTGGAGTAAACTAGCGGGAGTTTACAATGAGCAGTTCTTC

D gene: NA
clone size: NA
J gene: TRBJ2-1
V gene: TRBV10-2
CDR3 protein: CASELLNEQFF
CDR3 DNA: TGCGCCAGCGAGCTACTCAATGAGCAGTTCTTC

D gene: NA
clone size: NA
J gene: TRBJ2-4
V gene: TRBV5-4
CDR3 protein: CASSLGPELPIQYF
CDR3 DNA: TGTGCCAGCAGCTTAGGACCCGAACTCCCGATTCAGTACTTC

D gene: TRBD2
clone size: NA
J gene: TRBJ2-3
V gene: TRBV19
CDR3 protein: CASGLAGLGTDTQYF
CDR3 DNA: TGTGCCAGTGGGCTAGCGGGTCTTGGCACAGATACGCAGTATTTT

D gene: NA
clone size: NA
J gene: TRBJ2-7
V gene: TRBV27
CDR3 protein: CASSRQVNYEQYF
CDR3 DNA: TGTGCCAGCAGTCGACAGGTAAACTACGAGCAGTACTTC

D gene: TRBD1
clone size: NA
J gene: TRBJ1-2
V gene: TRBV6-1
CDR3 protein: CAIRTGDGYTF
CDR3 DNA: TGTGCCATCAGGACAGGGGACGGCTACACCTTC

D gene: TRBD1
clone size: NA
J gene: TRBJ2-7
V gene: TRBV11-2
CDR3 protein: CASSTSPGTVKAYEQYF
CDR3 DNA: TGTGCCAGCAGCACTTCCCCGGGGACAGTCAAGGCCTACGAGCAGTACTTC

D gene: NA
clone size: NA
J gene: TRBJ2-7
V gene: TRBV10-3
CDR3 protein: CAISESGQDYEQYF
CDR3 DNA: TGTGCCATCAGTGAGTCGGGGCAGGACTACGAGCAGTACTTC

D gene: TRBD1
clone size: NA
J gene: TRBJ2-7
V gene: TRBV7-9
CDR3 protein: CASSFLTGYYEQYF
CDR3 DNA: TGTGCCAGCAGCTTTCTGACAGGGTATTACGAGCAGTACTTC

D gene: NA
clone size: once
J gene: TRBJ2-4
V gene: TRBV29-1
CDR3 protein: CSVEDGLQRNIQYF
CDR3 DNA: TGCAGCGTTGAAGATGGACTCCAGAGGAACATTCAGTACTTC

D gene: NA
clone size: NA
J gene: TRBJ2-3
V gene: TRBV6-5
CDR3 protein: CASSILAPGTDTQYF
CDR3 DNA: TGTGCCAGCAGTATATTAGCTCCCGGAACAGATACGCAGTATTTT

D gene: NA
clone size: NA
J gene: TRBJ2-7
V gene: TRBV27
CDR3 protein: CASRDRRDYEQYF
CDR3 DNA: TGTGCCAGCAGAGACAGGCGTGACTACGAGCAGTACTTC

D gene: TRBD2
clone size: NA
J gene: TRBJ2-1
V gene: TRBV7-2
CDR3 protein: CASSLLAGGYNEQFF
CDR3 DNA: TGTGCCAGCAGCTTATTGGCGGGAGGATACAATGAGCAGTTCTTC

D gene: NA
clone size: few
J gene: TRBJ1-1
V gene: TRBV18
CDR3 protein: CASSPTGNTEAFF
CDR3 DNA: TGTGCCAGCTCACCGACGGGTAACACTGAAGCTTTCTTT

D gene: TRBD2
clone size: NA
J gene: TRBJ2-2
V gene: TRBV9
CDR3 protein: CASSVSPSGRYSNTGELFF
CDR3 DNA: TGTGCCAGCAGCGTTTCGCCTAGCGGGAGATATTCGAACACCGGGGAGCTGTTTTTT

D gene: NA
clone size: NA
J gene: TRBJ1-1
V gene: TRBV6-5
CDR3 protein: CASSSGLTEAFF
CDR3 DNA: TGTGCCAGCAGTTCAGGTTTAACTGAAGCTTTCTTT